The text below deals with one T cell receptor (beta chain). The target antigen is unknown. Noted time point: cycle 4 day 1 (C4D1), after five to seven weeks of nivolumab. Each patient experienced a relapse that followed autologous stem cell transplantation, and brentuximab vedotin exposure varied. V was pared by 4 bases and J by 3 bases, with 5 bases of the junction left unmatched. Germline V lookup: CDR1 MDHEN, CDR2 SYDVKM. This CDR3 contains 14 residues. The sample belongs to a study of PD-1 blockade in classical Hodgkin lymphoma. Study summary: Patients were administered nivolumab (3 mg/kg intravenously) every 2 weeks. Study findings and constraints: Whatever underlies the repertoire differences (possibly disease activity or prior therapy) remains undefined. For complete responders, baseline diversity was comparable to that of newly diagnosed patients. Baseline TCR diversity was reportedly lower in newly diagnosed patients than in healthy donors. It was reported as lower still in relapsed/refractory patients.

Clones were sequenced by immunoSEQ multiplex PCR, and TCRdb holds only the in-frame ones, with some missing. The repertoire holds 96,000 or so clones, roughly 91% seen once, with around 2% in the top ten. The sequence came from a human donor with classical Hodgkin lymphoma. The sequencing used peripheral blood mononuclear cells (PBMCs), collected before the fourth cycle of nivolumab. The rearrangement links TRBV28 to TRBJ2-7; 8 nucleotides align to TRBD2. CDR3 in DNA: TGTGCCAGCAGTTGGGACGCGGGGGGCTACGAGCAGTACTTC. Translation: CASSWDAGGYEQYF.